The present T cell receptor (beta chain) was sequenced within a study of regulatory T cells in long-lasting Graves disease. General study results and limits: Persistent patients shared more public clonotypes (2,741) than newly diagnosed patients (about 1,000).

Building of the TCR beta libraries involved iRepertoire HTBI primers and Arm-PCR of CDR3 regions. As originally analysed: Detected in the samples were 62 TRBV and around 15 TRBJ segments. Using its own MiXCR run on the multiplex PCR reads, TCRdb lists one record per CDR3 protein. These V and J calls are TCRdb output, not the study's own analysis. Of hundreds of thousands of distinct CDR3 sequences in the sample, less than 20% were seen once. Time point of the sample: newly diagnosed GD, antithyroid drugs for less than 3 months. RNA extracted from PBMCs served as the sequencing template. Patients of an endocrinology department in Xi'an, China, were included. This clonotype was seen repeatedly, ten times or more. No antigen is known for it. This material consisted of peripheral blood mononuclear cells (PBMCs), taken at new diagnosis, from a patient treated with antithyroid drugs. This clonotype was sampled from a female donor with Graves disease.

Written as DNA, the CDR3 is TGCGCCAGCAGCATAGGGACAGGACACTACGAGCAGTACTTC. It codes for CASSIGTGHYEQYF. J is TRBJ2-7 and V is TRBV4-3, with 8 bases aligning to TRBD1. The germline CDR1 and CDR2 sequences are LGHNA and YSLEER. This CDR3 is built from 14 residues. V shed 5 bases, J shed 3 bases, and the junction held 6 bases outside the gene matches.